This TCR beta chain was recovered during a study of T cells in Graves' hyperthyroidism and ophthalmopathy. Points on this clonotype: No antigen is known for it.

General study points: The model's output predicted ophthalmopathy at a median of around 7 months prior to onset. Appearing also in blood were most of the thyroid clonotypes expanded above 0.001.

Amplification targeted TCR beta CDR3 regions from RNA transcripts. The HTBI primer set was used in a first-round RT-PCR of the TCR CDR3. TCRdb fed the multiplex PCR reads into MiXCR, producing one record per CDR3 protein. Among roughly 500,000 distinct CDR3 sequences, about 46% were seen once, and the ten largest hold about 40%. The CDR3 extends over 10 amino acids. Germline CDR1 LNHDA, CDR2 SQIVND (reference sequence). The V and J ends lost 9 bases and 8 bases, in that order; junction bases with no gene match: 3. Exclusion of a patient resulted from uncontrolled infection, other autoimmune disease, pregnancy or lactation.

The specimen was peripheral blood or thyroid tissue (not recorded which). The chain couples TRBV19 to TRBJ1-2; TRBD1 matches 7 bases. This receptor was identified in an adult woman with Graves' disease, either hyperthyroidism or ophthalmopathy (not recorded which). This CDR3 is CASWTGGYTF. The CDR3 DNA follows: TGTGCCAGCTGGACAGGAGGCTACACCTTC.